The table lists the clone carrying this T cell receptor beta chain with a few counts. The data derive from a study of T cells in Graves' hyperthyroidism and ophthalmopathy. Researchers took RNA transcripts and amplified the TCR beta CDR3 regions from them. The HTBI primer set was used in a first-round RT-PCR of the TCR CDR3. TCRdb used MiXCR to reprocess the multiplex PCR reads, holding one entry per CDR3 protein. The sample holds about 560,000 distinct CDR3 sequences, approximately 16% seen once. Trimming cost V 6 bases and J 4 bases, with 14 bases left between them. Per the germline V gene, CDR1 is SGHNT and CDR2 is YYREEE (reference sequence). The CDR3 runs to 13 residues.

The TCR sequence derives from a woman between 18 and 29 years old with Graves' hyperthyroidism. This sequence joins TRBV5-4 and TRBJ2-7; the D gene is possibly TRBD1 (6 bases). Sequencing was done on a sample of blood. This CDR3 is CASTGTGQYEQYF. The CDR3 region has the DNA TGTGCCAGCACCGGAACCGGACAGTACGAGCAGTACTTC.